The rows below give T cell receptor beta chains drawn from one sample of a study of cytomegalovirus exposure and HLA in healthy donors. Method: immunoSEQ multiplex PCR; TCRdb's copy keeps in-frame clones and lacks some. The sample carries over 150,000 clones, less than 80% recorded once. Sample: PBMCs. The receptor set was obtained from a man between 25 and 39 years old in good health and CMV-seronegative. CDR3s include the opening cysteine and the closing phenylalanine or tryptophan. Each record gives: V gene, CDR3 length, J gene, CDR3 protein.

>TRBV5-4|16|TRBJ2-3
CASSLGDRGQQDTQYF
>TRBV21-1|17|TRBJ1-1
CASSKITCSGITTEAFF
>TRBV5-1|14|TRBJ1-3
CASSLGAAGNTIYF
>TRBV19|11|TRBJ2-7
CASSADYEQYF
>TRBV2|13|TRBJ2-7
CASTNRLDNEQYF
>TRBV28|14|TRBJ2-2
CASSGTGGTGELFF
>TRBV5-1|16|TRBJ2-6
CASSSGTGAGANVLTF
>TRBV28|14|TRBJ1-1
CASSGQGWGPEAFF
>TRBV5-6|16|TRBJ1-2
CASSPDPRSPSHGYPF
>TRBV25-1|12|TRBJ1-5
CASRQGDQPQHF
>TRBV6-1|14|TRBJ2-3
CASSRGRETDTQYF
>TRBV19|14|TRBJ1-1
CASTRQVENTEAFF
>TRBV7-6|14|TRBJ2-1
CASSQLAGDNEQFF
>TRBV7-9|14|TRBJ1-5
CASSRTGIDQPQHF
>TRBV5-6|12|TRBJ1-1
CASSYQNPEAFF
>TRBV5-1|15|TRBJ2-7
CASSLDGGRVSEQYF
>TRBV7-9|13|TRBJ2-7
CASSLDLSYEQYF
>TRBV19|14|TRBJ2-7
CASSIGTAGREQYF
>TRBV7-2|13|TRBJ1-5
CASSLSLGQPQNF
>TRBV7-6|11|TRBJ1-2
CAIRGFYGYTF
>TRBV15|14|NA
CATSRGGGGYEQYF
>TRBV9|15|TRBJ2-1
CASSLQPSSYNEQFF
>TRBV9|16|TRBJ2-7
CASSVGSLAVSYEQYF
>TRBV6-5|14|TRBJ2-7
CASSGRLNSYEQYF
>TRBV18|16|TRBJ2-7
CASSPPNGGSSYEQYF
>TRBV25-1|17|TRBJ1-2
CASSEYRGAGDHYGYTF
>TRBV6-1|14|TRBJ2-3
CASKVQGETDTQYF
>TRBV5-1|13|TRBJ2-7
CASSWDRTYEQYF
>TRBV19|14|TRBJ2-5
CASSILTGTKTQYF
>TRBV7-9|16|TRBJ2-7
CSSSSYTGTSVYEQYF